Below are 8 T cell receptor beta chains sequenced from a single sample in a study of blood T cell repertoires in COVID-19. Clones were sequenced by immunoSEQ multiplex PCR, and TCRdb holds only the in-frame ones, with some missing. The sample includes some 200,000 clones, 94% of them seen just once. The source material was peripheral blood. The receptors were gathered from a man aged 30 to 39 with COVID-19, enrolled during active disease.

The chain joins TRBV25-1 to TRBJ1-4; possibly TRBD1 for D (5 bases). In germline, CDR1 is MGHDK, CDR2 SYGVNS. V was clipped by 5 bases and J by 2 bases, with 6 bases between them. The CDR3 contains 13 residues. The CDR3 region is CASSRQTNEKLFF. CDR3 coding DNA: TGTGCCAGCAGTCGACAGACTAATGAAAAACTGTTTTTT.

This clone was recorded only once. The gene calls are TRBV28 and TRBJ2-7, with D possibly being TRBD2 (6 bases). This CDR3 is built from 15 residues. Germline V gives CDR1 MDHEN, CDR2 SYDVKM. V was clipped by 6 bases and J by 2 bases, with 17 bases between them. The CDR3 sequence: CASSPAGTLAYEQYF. CDR3 nucleotide sequence: TGTGCCAGCAGCCCTGCGGGGACGCTAGCCTACGAGCAGTACTTC.

This clone was seen once. The J gene is TRBJ2-1, the V gene TRBV10-3, with D perhaps matching TRBD2 (5 bases). Germline V gene sequence: CDR1 ENHRY, CDR2 SYGVKD. The CDR3 sequence is 13 residues long. V shed 10 bases and J shed 5 bases, with 15 bases lying between them. The CDR3 DNA sequence: TGTGCCAGCGAGGGTTCATCGAACAATGAGCAGTTCTTC. Encoded protein: CASEGSSNNEQFF.

The CDR3 sequence is CASSYSAESSGNTIYF. The CDR3 DNA sequence: TGTGCCAGCAGTTACTCGGCGGAAAGCTCTGGAAACACCATATATTTT. V gene TRBV6-5 combines with J gene TRBJ1-3; D gene uncertain. The CDR3 is made up of 16 amino acids. Germline V gives CDR1 MNHEY, CDR2 SVGAGI. Trimming left V 0 bases short and J 0 bases short, with 9 bases between.

The chain links TRBV19 to TRBJ2-1, with 9 bases lining up with TRBD2. The V and J ends lost 0 bases and 8 bases, in that order; junction bases with no gene match: 5. The V gene's germline CDR1 is LNHDA and CDR2 SQIVND (reference sequence). This CDR3 spans 15 amino acids. CDR3: CASSIDGGGAYEQFF. The CDR3 nucleotides are TGTGCCAGTAGTATAGATGGCGGGGGGGCCTATGAGCAGTTCTTC.

The genes are TRBV4-2 and TRBJ1-2; possibly TRBD1 for D (6 bases). This CDR3 is 14 amino acids long. V lost 2 bases and J 4 bases, leaving 11 bases between the germline ends. Germline V gene data show CDR1 as LGHNA and CDR2 as YNFKEQ. The CDR3 here is CASSQTEGVYGYTF. The CDR3, as DNA: TGTGCCAGCAGCCAAACCGAGGGGGTCTATGGCTACACCTTC.

The chain recombines TRBV5-1 with TRBJ2-3, with 7 bases fitting TRBD2. V trimming: 0 bases; J trimming: 4 bases; junction bases outside the gene matches: 8. The CDR3 totals 16 residues. Looked up from germline, CDR1 is SGHRS and CDR2 is YFSETQ. CDR3 in amino acids: CASSLAIRGVPDTQYF. CDR3 nucleotides: TGCGCCAGCAGCTTGGCCATTCGGGGGGTTCCAGATACGCAGTATTTT.

V and J are TRBV11-2 and TRBJ2-3; 7 nucleotides match TRBD1. V lost 5 bases and J lost 0; bases outside the gene matches: 5. The CDR3 has 15 residues. The germline V gene has CDR1 SGHAT and CDR2 FQNNGV. For the CDR3, the DNA is TGTGCCAGCAGCGTCACAGGGGCTAGCACAGATACGCAGTATTTT. It is translated as CASSVTGASTDTQYF. The complete variable domain, with remaining parts taken from reference TRBV11-2 and TRBJ2-3, reads EAGVAQSPRYKIIEKRQSVAFWCNPISGHATLYWYQQILGQGPKLLIQFQNNGVVDDSQLPKDRFSAERLKGVDSTLKIQPAKLEDSAVYLCASSVTGASTDTQYFGPGTRLTVL.